Following are 8 T cell receptor beta chains from one sample sequenced in a study of blood T cells in healthy people across ages. With a J-beta primer mix and a sample-barcoded 5' primer, a second PCR ran roughly 6 to 12 cycles. Via MiXCR, TCRdb re-called the 5' RACE reads, giving one row per CDR3 protein. The top ten clones hold less than 2.5% of a sample with roughly 2 million distinct CDR3 sequences, about 50% of them seen once. Sequenced input: blood. The receptors here all came from a woman aged 40 to 50 in good health.

The rearrangement joins TRBV27 to TRBJ1-6; weak D call: TRBD1 (5 bases). CDR1 and CDR2 from the germline V gene are MNHEY and SMNVEV (reference sequence). This CDR3 region has 15 residues. V shed 4 bases and J shed 6 bases, with 13 bases lying between them. CDR3 nucleotides: TGTGCCAGCAGTTCCCCGCTAAGGGGTAATTCACCCCTCCACTTT. Amino acid sequence: CASSSPLRGNSPLHF.

This clonotype has a handful of counts. The chain uses TRBV5-1 and TRBJ2-7, with 11 nucleotides matching TRBD1. Trimming took 4 bases from V and 4 from J; bases not matched to a gene: 7. Germline-derived CDR1 and CDR2 are SGHRS and YFSETQ. The CDR3 length is 15 residues. The CDR3 region has the DNA TGCGCCAGCAGCGTATGGACAGGGGGCGGGTACGAGCAGTACTTC. It encodes CASSVWTGGGYEQYF.

This chain connects TRBV4-1 to TRBJ2-4; 12 nucleotides line up with TRBD2. The closer fit of TRBJ2-7 to the DNA end suggests the J call may be wrong. The CDR3 has 16 amino acids. Germline V lookup: CDR1 MGHRA, CDR2 YSYEKL. CDR3 loop: CASSQATSGGNYEQYF. CDR3 bases: TGCGCCAGCAGCCAAGCGACTAGCGGGGGAAACTACGAGCAGTACTTC.

The chain uses TRBV5-1 and TRBJ1-1; perhaps TRBD1 as D (6 bases). The CDR3 totals 17 residues. Germline values: CDR1 SGHRS, CDR2 YFSETQ. Between the trimmed V and J ends, which lost 0 bases and 0 bases, there was a span of 15 bases. CDR3 sequence (DNA): TGCGCCAGCAGCTTGGTGGGGGCGGACTATCTGAACACTGAAGCTTTCTTT. Translating gives CASSLVGADYLNTEAFF.

This clonotype was observed a handful of times. The junction differs from germline at one of its ends, possibly a read error. The chain joins TRBV20-1 to TRBJ1-2; TRBD1 matches at 9 bases. The germline V gene has CDR1 DFQATT and CDR2 SNEGSKA (reference sequence). This CDR3 has 13 residues. In DNA, the CDR3 is TGCAGTGCTACAAGGACAGGGGTGGCTGGCTACACTTTC. Translating it yields CSATRTGVAGYTF.

The table lists this clonotype with a few counts. The chain links TRBV28 to TRBJ2-7, with D tentatively TRBD1 or TRBD2 (5 bases each). Trimming stripped 10 bases from V and 3 bases from J, with 22 bases between. This CDR3 has 15 residues. Germline V CDR1 and CDR2: MDHEN, SYDVKM. The CDR3 DNA follows: TGTGCCATAGGACGGGACCCGAACCCCCGCTACGAGCAGTACTTC. As protein: CAIGRDPNPRYEQYF.

CDR3 sequence (DNA): TGTGCCAGCAGCAATTTCGGACTAGGGTCCCTGTACCAAGAGACCCAGTACTTC. This sequence encodes CASSNFGLGSLYQETQYF. The V gene is TRBV5-5, the J gene TRBJ2-5; TRBD2 matches at 7 bases. CDR1 and CDR2 from the germline V gene are SGHKS and YYEKEE (reference sequence). CDR3 length: 18 residues. Trimming cost V 4 bases and J 0 bases; bases outside gene matches: 15.

This chain uses TRBV6-1 with TRBJ2-7, with D hard to call. Per germline, CDR1 MNHNS and CDR2 SASEGT. This CDR3 is built from 14 residues. V lost 2 bases to trimming and J lost 3 bases, with 11 bases between them. CDR3 protein: CASSERVGFYEQYF. CDR3 coding DNA: TGTGCCAGCAGTGAAAGAGTGGGTTTCTACGAGCAGTACTTC.